This is a list of T cell receptor beta chains from one sample in a study of shared clonotypes between healthy human individuals. Generated by immunoSEQ multiplex PCR, the TCRdb table keeps only in-frame clones and is missing some. This sample yields about 710,000 clones, of which 72% are seen a single time; about 1.8% belongs to the top ten. The sample consisted of memory CD4+ T cells sorted from blood. These receptors were collected from a woman in her twenties or thirties in good health. CDR3s include the opening cysteine and the closing phenylalanine or tryptophan. A D gene is named only where the DNA matches it firmly. Rows give clone size only sometimes, using once, few, many, or a class for an expanded clone.

abundance | j_gene | d_gene | v_gene | CDR3aa | CDR3nt
- | TRBJ2-5 | - | TRBV7-9 | CASSLRGGETQYF | TGTGCCAGCAGCCTGAGGGGTGGGGAGACCCAGTACTTC
- | TRBJ2-3 | - | TRBV4-1 | CASSHGPNTDTQYF | TGCGCCAGCAGCCATGGGCCCAACACAGATACGCAGTATTTT
- | TRBJ2-3 | TRBD2 | TRBV5-6 | CARLAGGPQDTQYF | TGTGCCCGACTAGCGGGAGGCCCCCAGGATACGCAGTATTTT
- | TRBJ1-4 | TRBD1 | TRBV7-2 | CASRPGQIATNEKLFF | TGTGCCAGCAGGCCGGGACAGATTGCAACTAATGAAAAACTGTTTTTT
many | TRBJ1-2 | TRBD1 | TRBV7-9 | CASSPMTGNYGYTF | TGTGCCAGCAGCCCTATGACAGGGAACTATGGCTACACCTTC
- | TRBJ2-5 | - | TRBV15 | CATSRELASGVPQYF | TGTGCCACCAGCAGAGAGCTTGCCAGCGGCGTACCCCAGTACTTC
- | TRBJ1-1 | TRBD1 | TRBV7-9 | CASSPTFWDRGRNTEAFF | TGTGCCAGCAGCCCAACGTTTTGGGACAGGGGAAGGAACACTGAAGCTTTCTTT
- | TRBJ2-1 | - | TRBV5-1 | CASSLDSALYNEQFF | TGCGCCAGCAGCTTGGATAGCGCCTTATACAATGAGCAGTTCTTC
many | TRBJ2-4 | - | TRBV2 | CASRRGEAEDIQYF | TGTGCCAGCAGGCGTGGAGAGGCCGAGGACATTCAGTACTTC
- | TRBJ1-5 | TRBD1 | TRBV11-2 | CASSLGGGQTSNQPQHF | TGTGCCAGCAGCTTAGGGGGGGGACAGACGAGCAATCAGCCCCAGCATTTT
- | TRBJ1-2 | - | TRBV28 | CASAKPNYGYTF | TGTGCCAGCGCTAAACCTAACTATGGCTACACCTTC
- | TRBJ1-4 | TRBD1 | TRBV7-8 | CAGGQGIEKLFF | TGTGCCGGGGGACAGGGTATCGAAAAACTGTTTTTT
- | TRBJ2-2 | TRBD1 | TRBV28 | CASRTPQGAGGELFF | TGTGCCAGCAGAACACCCCAGGGGGCCGGCGGGGAGCTGTTTTTT
- | TRBJ2-7 | - | TRBV11-3 | CASGRGAYEQYF | TGTGCCAGCGGACGGGGAGCCTACGAGCAGTACTTC
- | TRBJ2-3 | - | TRBV29-1 | CSVRALTDTQYF | TGCAGCGTTCGGGCACTCACAGATACGCAGTATTTT
few | TRBJ2-7 | TRBD2 | TRBV27 | CASGTSGASYEQYF | TGTGCCAGCGGGACTAGCGGGGCGTCCTACGAGCAGTACTTC
- | TRBJ1-6 | - | TRBV5-1 | CASSFDMSSPLHF | TGCGCCAGCAGCTTTGACATGAGTTCACCCCTCCACTTT
- | TRBJ1-1 | - | TRBV7-3 | CASSLTGAGLNTEAFF | TGTGCCAGCAGCTTAACTGGGGCAGGACTGAACACTGAAGCTTTCTTT
many | TRBJ1-5 | - | TRBV4-1 | CASSQDEGQPQHF | TGCGCCAGCAGCCAAGATGAGGGTCAGCCCCAGCATTTT
- | TRBJ1-5 | - | TRBV6-5 | CASSYGTPLNQPQHF | TGTGCCAGCAGTTATGGCACCCCCCTCAACCAGCCCCAGCATTTT
- | TRBJ1-1 | - | TRBV30 | CAWKWPGNTEAFF | TGTGCCTGGAAATGGCCGGGGAACACTGAAGCTTTCTTT
- | TRBJ2-5 | - | TRBV5-5 | CASSLHGQPQETQYF | TGTGCCAGCAGCCTCCACGGACAGCCCCAAGAGACCCAGTACTTC
- | TRBJ1-2 | - | TRBV6-1 | CASSESYDYGYTF | TGTGCCAGCAGTGAATCATATGATTATGGCTACACCTTC